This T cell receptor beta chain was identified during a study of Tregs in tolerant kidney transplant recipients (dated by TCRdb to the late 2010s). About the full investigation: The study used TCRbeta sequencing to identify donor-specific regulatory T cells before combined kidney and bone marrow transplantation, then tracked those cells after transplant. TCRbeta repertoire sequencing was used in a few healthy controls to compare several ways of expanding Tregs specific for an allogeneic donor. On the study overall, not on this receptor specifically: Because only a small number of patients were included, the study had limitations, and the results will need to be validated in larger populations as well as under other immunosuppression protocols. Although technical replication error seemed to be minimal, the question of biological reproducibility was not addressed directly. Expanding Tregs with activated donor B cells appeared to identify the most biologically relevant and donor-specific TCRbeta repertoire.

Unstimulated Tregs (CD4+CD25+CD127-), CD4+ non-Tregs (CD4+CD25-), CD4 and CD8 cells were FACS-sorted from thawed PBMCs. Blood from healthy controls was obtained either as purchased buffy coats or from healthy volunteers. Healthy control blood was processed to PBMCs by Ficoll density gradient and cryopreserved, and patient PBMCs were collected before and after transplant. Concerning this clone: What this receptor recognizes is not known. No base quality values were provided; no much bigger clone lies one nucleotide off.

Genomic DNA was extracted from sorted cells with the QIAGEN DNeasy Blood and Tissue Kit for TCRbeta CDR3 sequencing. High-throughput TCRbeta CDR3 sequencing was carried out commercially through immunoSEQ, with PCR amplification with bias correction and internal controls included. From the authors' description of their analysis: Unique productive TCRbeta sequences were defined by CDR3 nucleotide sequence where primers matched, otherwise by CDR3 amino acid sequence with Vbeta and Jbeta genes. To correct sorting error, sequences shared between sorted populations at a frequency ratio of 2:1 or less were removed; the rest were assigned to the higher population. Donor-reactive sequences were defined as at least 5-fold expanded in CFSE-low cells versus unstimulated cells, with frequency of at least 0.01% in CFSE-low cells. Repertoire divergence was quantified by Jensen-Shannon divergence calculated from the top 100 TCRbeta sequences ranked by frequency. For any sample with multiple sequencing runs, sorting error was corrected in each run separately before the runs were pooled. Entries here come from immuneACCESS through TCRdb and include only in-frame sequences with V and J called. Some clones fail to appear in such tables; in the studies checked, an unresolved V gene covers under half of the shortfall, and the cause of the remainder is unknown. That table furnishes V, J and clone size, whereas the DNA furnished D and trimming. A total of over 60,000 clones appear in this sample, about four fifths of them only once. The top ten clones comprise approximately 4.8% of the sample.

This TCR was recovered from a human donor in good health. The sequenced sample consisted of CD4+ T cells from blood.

At the DNA level, the sequence is TGCAGCGTTTCCGGGGGTCGGGGGAAGATAGAGACCCAGTACTTC. Translated, this is CSVSGGRGKIETQYF. The V and J segments used are TRBV29-1 and TRBJ2-5; TRBD2 is a weak D gene call, 6 bases matching. CDR1 and CDR2 are drawn from the germline V gene: SQVTM, ANQGSEA. From the cysteine through the phenylalanine, the CDR3 covers 15 amino acids. Only the CDR3 part of the read is kept: 45 bases, read in frame from the first base. The junction shows trimming of 5 bases on V and 4 bases on J, plus 20 bases between the germline ends.